This T cell receptor beta chain is from a study of Ad26.COV2.S vaccination and SARS-CoV-2 variants. The method was immunoSEQ multiplex PCR; TCRdb's version includes in-frame clones alone and lacks a portion of them. The sample records 360,000 or so clones, around nine tenths being singletons. This sample's treatment: some 20 received Ad26.COV2.S at low or high dose, single or two shots; roughly five received placebo; per-sample allocation not given. At day 63 after the first vaccine or placebo injection, samples were drawn. Aged 18-55 years, donor was enrolled in Boston in 2020. This clone was found a few times. CDR1 is SGHTA, CDR2 FQGNSA, per germline. Unmatched junction bases numbered 4, after V lost 4 bases and J lost 7 bases. This CDR3 has 15 amino acids.

The chain links TRBV7-2 to TRBJ1-6; TRBD1 aligns across 10 bases. Sequenced here: peripheral blood, sampled in a trial of Ad26.COV2.S vaccine versus placebo. The receptor comes from a person between 18 and 60 years old who received the Ad26.COV2.S COVID-19 vaccine or a placebo. The CDR3 reads CASSYRDRGNSPLHF. The CDR3 DNA sequence: TGTGCCAGCAGCTACCGGGACAGGGGAAATTCACCCCTCCACTTT. Based on the CDR3 plus reference TRBV7-2 and TRBJ1-6, the full variable domain is GAGVSQSPSNKVTEKGKDVELRCDPISGHTALYWYRQSLGQGLEFLIYFQGNSAPDKSGLPSDRFSAERTGGSVSTLTIQRTQQEDSAVYLCASSYRDRGNSPLHFGNGTRLTVT.